The 9 T cell receptor beta chains below come from one sample, sequenced in a study of T cell changes during pregnancy in multiple sclerosis. TCRdb keeps only in-frame clones here, not all; method: immunoSEQ multiplex PCR. The sample records about 22,000 clones, around 90% being singletons. This sample comprised CD4+ T cells from peripheral blood mononuclear cells, obtained in the third trimester of pregnancy. Receptors originate from a female donor in good health, enrolled as a control in a pregnancy study.

The chain combines TRBV6-6 with TRBJ2-1, with 10 bases aligning to TRBD2. Germline trimming cut 6 bases from V and 5 bases from J; bases unmatched to any gene: 10. Germline CDR1 is MNHNY and CDR2 is SVGAGI (reference sequence). The CDR3 has 16 amino acids. The CDR3 spells CASRESGGAGHNEQFF. In DNA, the CDR3 is TGTGCCAGCAGGGAAAGCGGGGGGGCCGGGCACAATGAGCAGTTCTTC.

The chain recombines TRBV18 with TRBJ2-2, with 8 bases fitting TRBD2. CDR1 is KGHSH and CDR2 is LQKENI in the germline V gene. Unmatched junction bases numbered 10, after V lost 5 bases and J lost 5 bases. The CDR3 consists of 16 residues. DNA of the CDR3: TGTGCCAGCTCATCAAAGGGACTAGGATTGACCGGGGAGCTGTTTTTT. It yields the protein CASSSKGLGLTGELFF.

The chain recombines TRBV19 with TRBJ1-2; 9 bases match TRBD1. Germline V gene sequence: CDR1 LNHDA, CDR2 SQIVND (reference sequence). CDR3 length: 13 amino acids. The ends lost 8 bases at V and 7 bases at J; junction bases unmatched: 8. The CDR3 region is CASSPGTGSGYTF. The CDR3 DNA reads TGTGCCAGTTCCCCGGGGACAGGGTCTGGCTACACCTTC.

This clone was seen only a few times. The chain couples TRBV2 to TRBJ1-1; possibly TRBD1 for D (6 bases). V was shortened by 11 bases and J by 7 bases, with 14 bases between the two germline ends. This CDR3 is built from 11 residues. Looked up from germline, CDR1 is SNHLY and CDR2 is FYNNEI. Here the CDR3 DNA reads TGTGCCCGCATATCCAGGGGTGAAGCTTTCTTT. Residues: CARISRGEAFF.

The J gene is TRBJ1-1, the V gene TRBV7-8; 7 bases match TRBD1. Unmatched junction bases numbered 15, after V lost 3 bases and J lost 5 bases. The CDR3 runs 17 residues. Germline V CDR1 and CDR2: SGHVS, FQNEAQ. CDR3 in amino acids: CASSLSGTVEFSTEAFF. CDR3 DNA sequence: TGTGCCAGCAGCTTGTCCGGGACAGTGGAGTTTTCGACTGAAGCTTTCTTT.

This chain connects TRBV5-4 to TRBJ2-1; no reliable D call. V was cut by 0 bases and J by 4 bases, with 8 bases left in between. The CDR3 has 14 amino acids. The germline gives CDR1 SGHNT, CDR2 YYREEE (reference sequence). In DNA, the CDR3 is TGTGCCAGCAGCTTGGCAGGCCTATACAATGAGCAGTTCTTC. Translating gives CASSLAGLYNEQFF.

This chain connects TRBV6-1 to TRBJ2-1; the match to TRBD1 covers 12 bases. Per the germline V gene, CDR1 is MNHNS and CDR2 is SASEGT. The CDR3 consists of 15 residues. The V segment lost 4 bases and the J segment 9 bases; nucleotides outside the gene matches: 7. CDR3 in DNA: TGTGCCAGCAGTGCCCTGGGACAGGGGGCATCTGAGCAGTTCTTC. It is translated as CASSALGQGASEQFF.

As DNA, the CDR3 is TGTGCCAGCAGTGAACTGGAGGCCACTGGGACCCAGTACTTC. Translation gives CASSELEATGTQYF. J is TRBJ2-5 and V is TRBV25-1; D is perhaps TRBD2 (5 bases). Germline V CDR1 and CDR2: MGHDK, SYGVNS. Trimming took 2 bases from V and 7 from J, leaving 14 bases between them. The length of the CDR3 is 14 residues.

The CDR3 DNA follows: TGTGCCAGCAGTTCGACGCAGGGGTTCGGGGAGCTGTTTTTT. Its protein is CASSSTQGFGELFF. The chain recombines TRBV7-2 with TRBJ2-2, with a tentative D call TRBD1 (6 bases). The CDR3 runs 14 residues. V was pared by 6 bases and J by 7 bases, with 15 bases between. Germline V lookup: CDR1 SGHTA, CDR2 FQGNSA.